This TCR beta chain was identified in a study of cytomegalovirus exposure and HLA in healthy donors. Concerning this clone: Its matching antigen is unknown.

Study-wide findings and caveats: In a later analysis, DRB1 alleles had the most associated TCRs; HLA-C alleles the fewest. Segments of the TCR beta V type were, in most cases, productive about 87% or about 30% of the time in an earlier analysis. The analysis excluded some indistinguishable V segments, including TRBV6-2 and TRBV6-3.

Primers for the PCR totalled 60 Vbeta and 13 Jbeta. The method was immunoSEQ multiplex PCR; TCRdb's version includes in-frame clones alone and lacks a portion of them. The sample carries approximately 97,000 clones, approximately 85% recorded once. The CDR3 spans 16 residues. Germline trimming cut 6 bases from V and 1 base from J; bases unmatched to any gene: 10. Looked up from germline, CDR1 is MNHNY and CDR2 is SVGAGI (reference sequence). V gene TRBV6-6 combines with J gene TRBJ1-2; 8 bases match TRBD1. Sequencing used PBMCs. This receptor was obtained from a man in his forties or fifties in good health and CMV-seropositive. The CDR3 reads CASRLDRGPNNYGYTF. DNA of the CDR3: TGTGCCAGCAGACTCGACAGGGGCCCTAATAACTATGGCTACACCTTC.